Listed here are 9 T cell receptor beta chains from one sample, sequenced in a study of CD8+ T cells in alopecia areata. The authors extracted RNA and reverse transcribed it into cDNA as the sequencing template. Using immunoSEQ multiplex PCR, the repertoire was profiled, and TCRdb retains in-frame clones only, with some absent. In the table there are over 110,000 clones, 45% to 60% of which are singletons. Source: CD4+ T cells sorted from blood, taken at week 0. The receptors come from a human donor with alopecia areata.

This chain links TRBV6-5 with TRBJ2-2, with D perhaps TRBD2 (6 bases). The CDR3 has 15 residues. Germline assignment: CDR1 MNHEY and CDR2 SVGAGI. V was shortened by 6 bases and J by 4 bases, with 15 bases between the two germline ends. CDR3 amino acids: CASRQTSPFTGELFF. The CDR3 nucleotides are TGTGCCAGCAGGCAGACTAGTCCGTTCACCGGGGAGCTGTTTTTT.

The chain has TRBV27 and TRBJ2-3, with 14 positions matching TRBD2. The V and J ends lost 5 bases and 14 bases, in that order; junction bases with no gene match: 6. CDR1 MNHEY and CDR2 SMNVEV come from the germline V gene (reference sequence). CDR3 length: 13 amino acids. The CDR3 nucleotides read TGTGCCAGCAGTCCGGGACTAGCGGGAGTTTGGTATTTT. Its translation: CASSPGLAGVWYF.

The rearrangement joins TRBV5-1 to TRBJ2-7; D is undetermined. V was pared by 4 bases and J by 2 bases, with 19 bases between. The CDR3 is 16 residues long. Per the germline V gene, CDR1 is SGHRS and CDR2 is YFSETQ. The CDR3 DNA follows: TGCGCCAGCAGCCCGAATTTGATGGGGATTACCTACGAGCAGTACTTC. Protein product: CASSPNLMGITYEQYF.

In its sample, this clone was seen once. The chain recombines TRBV19 with TRBJ1-2; D remains unclear. This CDR3 is 13 amino acids long. CDR1 and CDR2 from the germline V gene are LNHDA and SQIVND (reference sequence). The V gene lost 3 bases and the J gene lost 8 bases, with 13 bases spanning the gap. The DNA for the CDR3 is TGTGCCAGTAGTATCCGCGCAGCCCCCGGCTACACCTTC. It encodes CASSIRAAPGYTF.

The genes are TRBV25-1 and TRBJ2-6; D ambiguous. This CDR3 comprises 13 residues. Germline values: CDR1 MGHDK, CDR2 SYGVNS. V was trimmed by 6 bases and J by 1 base, leaving 4 bases between them. CDR3 sequence: CASSASGANVLTF. The CDR3 DNA reads TGTGCCAGCAGCGCATCTGGGGCCAACGTCCTGACTTTC. Full variable domain (remainder filled in from reference TRBV25-1 and TRBJ2-6): EADIYQTPRYLVIGTGKKITLECSQTMGHDKMYWYQQDPGMELHLIHYSYGVNSTEKGDLSSESTVSRIRTEHFPLTLESARPSHTSQYLCASSASGANVLTFGAGSRLTVL.

The chain recombines TRBV30 with TRBJ1-2, with D perhaps matching TRBD1 (5 bases). The V gene lost 1 base and the J gene lost 6 bases, with 15 bases spanning the gap. Germline V gene data show CDR1 as GTSNPN and CDR2 as SVGIG (reference sequence). The CDR3 sequence is 14 residues long. CDR3 in DNA: TGTGCCTGGAGTGATCAGGGAAGGGAGGATGGCTACACCTTC. It translates to CAWSDQGREDGYTF.

J is TRBJ1-2 and V is TRBV7-2, with D unresolved. CDR1 and CDR2 (germline): SGHTA, FQGNSA. The CDR3 contains 12 residues. V shed 7 bases and J shed 8 bases, with 14 bases lying between them. The DNA of the CDR3 is TGTGCCAGCACCCAGACCCGGGAAGGCTACACCTTC. This codes for CASTQTREGYTF.

This clone was detected a few times. J is TRBJ2-1 and V is TRBV30, with 7 bases that match TRBD1. Unmatched junction bases numbered 6, after V lost 8 bases and J lost 2 bases. The CDR3 runs 13 residues. In germline, CDR1 is GTSNPN, CDR2 SVGIG (reference sequence). CDR3 DNA sequence: TGTGCCCACAGACAGGGACCCTACAATGAGCAGTTCTTC. As protein: CAHRQGPYNEQFF.

The genes are TRBV6-5 and TRBJ1-2; D gene unclear. This CDR3 spans 13 amino acids. V dropped 5 bases and J dropped 8 bases, with 15 bases sitting between them. The germline gives CDR1 MNHEY, CDR2 SVGAGI. CDR3 DNA sequence: TGTGCCAGCAGTCTCCGGGCCGTGGGGGGCTACACCTTC. Its translation: CASSLRAVGGYTF.